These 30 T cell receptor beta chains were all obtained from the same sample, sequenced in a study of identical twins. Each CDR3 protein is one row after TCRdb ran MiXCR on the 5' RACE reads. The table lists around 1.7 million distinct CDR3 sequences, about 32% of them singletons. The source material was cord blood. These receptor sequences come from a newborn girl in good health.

The chain's CDR3 is CASIATGGQVDEQFF. The CDR3, as DNA: TGTGCCAGCATAGCCACCGGGGGGCAAGTCGATGAGCAGTTCTTC. The rearrangement links TRBV27 to TRBJ2-1; tentatively, D is TRBD2 (7 bases). The V and J ends lost 7 bases and 8 bases respectively, with 21 bases between them. Germline CDR1 reads MNHEY; CDR2 reads SMNVEV (reference sequence). The CDR3 runs 15 residues.

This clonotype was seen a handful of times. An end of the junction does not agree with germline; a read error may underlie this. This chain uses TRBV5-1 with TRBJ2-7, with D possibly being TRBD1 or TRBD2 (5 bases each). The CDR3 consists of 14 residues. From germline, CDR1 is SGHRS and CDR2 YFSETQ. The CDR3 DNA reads TGCGCCAGCAGATTGGGGGTCGGAACCTACGAGCAGTACTTC. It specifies CASRLGVGTYEQYF.

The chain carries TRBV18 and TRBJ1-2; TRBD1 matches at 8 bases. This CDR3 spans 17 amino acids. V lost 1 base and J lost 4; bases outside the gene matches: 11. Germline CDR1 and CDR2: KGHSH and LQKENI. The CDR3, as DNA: TGTGCCAGCTCACCACTGGGGACAGGACTAATTACCTATGGCTACACCTTC. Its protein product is CASSPLGTGLITYGYTF.

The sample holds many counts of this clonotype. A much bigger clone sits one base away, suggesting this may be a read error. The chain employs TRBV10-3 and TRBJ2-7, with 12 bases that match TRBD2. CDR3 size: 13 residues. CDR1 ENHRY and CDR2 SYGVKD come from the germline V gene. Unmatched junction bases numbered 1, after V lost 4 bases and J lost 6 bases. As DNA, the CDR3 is TGTGCCATCAGTGGGACTAGCGGGACCGAGCAGTACTTC. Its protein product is CAISGTSGTEQYF.

The CDR3 DNA reads as TGTGCCACCAGTGAGTCTCCTTCGGTAAGCAATCAGCCCCAGCATTTT. Encoded protein: CATSESPSVSNQPQHF. J is TRBJ1-5 and V is TRBV24-1; D gene unclear. The CDR3 is 16 amino acids. Germline CDR1 is KGHDR and CDR2 is SFDVKD. V was pared by 4 bases and J by 1 base, with 13 bases between.

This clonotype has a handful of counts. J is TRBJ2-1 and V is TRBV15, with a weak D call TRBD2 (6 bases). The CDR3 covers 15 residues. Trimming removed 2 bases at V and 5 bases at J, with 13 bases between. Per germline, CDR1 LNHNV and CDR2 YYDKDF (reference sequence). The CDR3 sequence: CATSRPGLLDNEQFF. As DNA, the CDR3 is TGTGCCACCAGCAGACCGGGACTCCTAGACAATGAGCAGTTCTTC. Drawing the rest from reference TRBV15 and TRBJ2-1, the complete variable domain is DAMVIQNPRYQVTQFGKPVTLSCSQTLNHNVMYWYQQKSSQAPKLLFHYYDKDFNNEADTPDNFQSRRPNTSFCFLDIRSPGLGDTAMYLCATSRPGLLDNEQFFGPGTRLTVL.

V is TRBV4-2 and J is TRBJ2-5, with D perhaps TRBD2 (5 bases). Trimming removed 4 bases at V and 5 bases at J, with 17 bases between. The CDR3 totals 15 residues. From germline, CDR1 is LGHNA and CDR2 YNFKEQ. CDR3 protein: CASSRGLRSGETQYF. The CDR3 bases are TGTGCCAGCAGCCGCGGACTTCGCTCGGGGGAGACCCAGTACTTC.

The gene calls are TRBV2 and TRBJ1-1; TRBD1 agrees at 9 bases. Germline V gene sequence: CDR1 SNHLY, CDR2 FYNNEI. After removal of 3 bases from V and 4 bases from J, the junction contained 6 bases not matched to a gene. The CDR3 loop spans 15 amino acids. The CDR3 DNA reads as TGTGCCAGCAGTGAGGGACAGGGCTGGGTCACTGAAGCTTTCTTT. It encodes CASSEGQGWVTEAFF.

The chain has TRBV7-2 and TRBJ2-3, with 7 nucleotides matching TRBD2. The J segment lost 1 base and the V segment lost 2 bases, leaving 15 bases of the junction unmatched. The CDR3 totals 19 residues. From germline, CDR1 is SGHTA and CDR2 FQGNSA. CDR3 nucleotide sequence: TGTGCCAGCAGCTTAATCGGCTGGCGCCGGGGGGTGGGCACAGATACGCAGTATTTT. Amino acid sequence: CASSLIGWRRGVGTDTQYF.

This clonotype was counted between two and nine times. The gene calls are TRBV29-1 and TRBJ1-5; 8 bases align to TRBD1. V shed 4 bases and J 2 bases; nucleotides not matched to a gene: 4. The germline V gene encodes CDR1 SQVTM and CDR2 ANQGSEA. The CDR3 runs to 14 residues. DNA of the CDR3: TGCAGCGTTGTCCCGACAGGGGGCAATCAGCCCCAGCATTTT. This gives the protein CSVVPTGGNQPQHF.

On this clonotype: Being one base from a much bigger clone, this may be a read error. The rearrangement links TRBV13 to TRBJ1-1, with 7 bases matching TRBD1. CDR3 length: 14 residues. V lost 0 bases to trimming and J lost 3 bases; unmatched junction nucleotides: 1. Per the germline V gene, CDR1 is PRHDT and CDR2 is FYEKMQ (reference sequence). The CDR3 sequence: CASSLGTGYTEAFF. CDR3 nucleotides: TGTGCCAGCAGCTTAGGGACAGGGTACACTGAAGCTTTCTTT.

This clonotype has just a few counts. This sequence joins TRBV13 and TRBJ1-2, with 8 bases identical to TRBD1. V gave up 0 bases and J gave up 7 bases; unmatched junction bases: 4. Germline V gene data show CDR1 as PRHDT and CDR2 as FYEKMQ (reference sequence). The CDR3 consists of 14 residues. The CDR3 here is CASSLGHRGGGYTF. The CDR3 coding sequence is TGTGCCAGCAGCTTAGGCCACAGGGGGGGTGGCTACACCTTC.

The CDR3 nucleotides are TGTGCCAGCAGCCGAACGGACAGGCCAAGCTCCTACGAGCAGTACTTC. Amino acids: CASSRTDRPSSYEQYF. This chain uses TRBV27 with TRBJ2-7, with 7 bases matching TRBD1. J was trimmed by 0 bases and V by 6 bases; bases with no gene match: 11. Per the germline V gene, CDR1 is MNHEY and CDR2 is SMNVEV (reference sequence). The CDR3 extends over 16 amino acids.

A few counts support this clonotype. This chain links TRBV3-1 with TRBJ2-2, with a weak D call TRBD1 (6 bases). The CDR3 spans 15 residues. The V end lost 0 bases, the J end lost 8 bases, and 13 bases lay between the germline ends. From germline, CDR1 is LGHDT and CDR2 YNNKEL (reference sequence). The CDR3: CASSQERIGGGELFF. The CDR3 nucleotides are TGTGCCAGCAGCCAAGAAAGGATAGGGGGAGGGGAGCTGTTTTTT.

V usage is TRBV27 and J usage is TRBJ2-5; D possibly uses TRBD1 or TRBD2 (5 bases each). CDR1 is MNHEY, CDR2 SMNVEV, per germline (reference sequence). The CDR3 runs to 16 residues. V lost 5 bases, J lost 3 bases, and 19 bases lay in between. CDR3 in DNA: TGTGCCAGCAGTATACGGGACGGACCAAGCGAAGAGACCCAGTACTTC. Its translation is CASSIRDGPSEETQYF.

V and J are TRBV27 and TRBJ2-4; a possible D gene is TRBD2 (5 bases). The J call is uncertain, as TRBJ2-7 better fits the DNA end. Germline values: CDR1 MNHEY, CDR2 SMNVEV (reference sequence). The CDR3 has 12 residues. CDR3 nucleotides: TGTGCCAGCAGTATACTCGGGGACGAGCAGTACTTC. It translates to CASSILGDEQYF.

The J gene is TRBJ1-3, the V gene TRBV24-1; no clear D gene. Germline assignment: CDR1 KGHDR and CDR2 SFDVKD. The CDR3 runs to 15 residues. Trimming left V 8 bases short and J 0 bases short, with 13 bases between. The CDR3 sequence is CATNRMYSSGNTIYF. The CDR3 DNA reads TGTGCCACCAACCGAATGTATAGCTCTGGAAACACCATATATTTT.

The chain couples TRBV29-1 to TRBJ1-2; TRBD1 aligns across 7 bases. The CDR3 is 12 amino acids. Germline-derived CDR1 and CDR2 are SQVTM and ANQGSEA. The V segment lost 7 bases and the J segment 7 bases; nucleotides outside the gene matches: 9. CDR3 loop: CSASDRRAGYTF. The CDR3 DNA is TGCAGCGCGTCGGACAGGAGGGCTGGCTACACCTTC.

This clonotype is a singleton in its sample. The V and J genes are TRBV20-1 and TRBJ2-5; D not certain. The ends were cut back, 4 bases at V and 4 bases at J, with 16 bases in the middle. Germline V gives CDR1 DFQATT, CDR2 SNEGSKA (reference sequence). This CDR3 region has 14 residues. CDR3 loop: CSATYRAVGETQYF. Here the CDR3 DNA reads TGCAGTGCTACCTACCGGGCTGTAGGAGAGACCCAGTACTTC.

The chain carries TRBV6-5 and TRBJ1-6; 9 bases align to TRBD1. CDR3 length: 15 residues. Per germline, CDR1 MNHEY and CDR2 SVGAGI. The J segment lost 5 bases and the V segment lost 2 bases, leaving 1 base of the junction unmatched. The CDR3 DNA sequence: TGTGCCAGCAGTTACGGGGACAGGGATAATTCACCCCTCCACTTT. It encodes CASSYGDRDNSPLHF.

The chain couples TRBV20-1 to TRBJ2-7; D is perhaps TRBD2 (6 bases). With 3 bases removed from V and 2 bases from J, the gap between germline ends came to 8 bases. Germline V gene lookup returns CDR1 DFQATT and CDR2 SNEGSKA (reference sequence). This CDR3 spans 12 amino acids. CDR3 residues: CSARRDPYEQYF. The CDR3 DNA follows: TGCAGTGCTAGGCGGGATCCCTACGAGCAGTACTTC.

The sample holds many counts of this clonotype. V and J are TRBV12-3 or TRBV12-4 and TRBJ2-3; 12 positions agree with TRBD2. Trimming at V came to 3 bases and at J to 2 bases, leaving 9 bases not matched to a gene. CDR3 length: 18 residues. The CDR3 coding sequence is TGTGCCAGCAGTTTTCATGCGGGACTAGCGGGCCTCACAGATACGCAGTATTTT. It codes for CASSFHAGLAGLTDTQYF.

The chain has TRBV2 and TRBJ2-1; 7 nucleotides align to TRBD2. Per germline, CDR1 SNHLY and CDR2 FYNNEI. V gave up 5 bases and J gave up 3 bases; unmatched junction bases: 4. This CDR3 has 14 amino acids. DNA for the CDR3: TGTGCCAGCAGTCGGCGCGGGGGCTACAATGAGCAGTTCTTC. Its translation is CASSRRGGYNEQFF.

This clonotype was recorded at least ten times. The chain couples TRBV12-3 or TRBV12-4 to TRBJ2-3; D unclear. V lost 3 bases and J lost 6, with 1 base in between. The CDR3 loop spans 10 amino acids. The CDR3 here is CASSFDTQYF. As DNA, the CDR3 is TGTGCCAGCAGTTTCGATACGCAGTATTTT.

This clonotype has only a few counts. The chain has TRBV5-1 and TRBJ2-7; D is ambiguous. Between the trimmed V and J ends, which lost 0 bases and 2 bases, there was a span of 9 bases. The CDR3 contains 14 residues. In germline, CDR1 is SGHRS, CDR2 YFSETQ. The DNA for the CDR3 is TGCGCCAGCAGCTTGGATAGGTTTCCCTACGAGCAGTACTTC. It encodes CASSLDRFPYEQYF.

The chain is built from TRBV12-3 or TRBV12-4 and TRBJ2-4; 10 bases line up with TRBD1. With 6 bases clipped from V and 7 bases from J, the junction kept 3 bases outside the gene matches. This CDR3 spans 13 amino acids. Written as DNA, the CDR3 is TGTGCCAGCAGCCAGGGACAGGGGAACATTCAGTACTTC. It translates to CASSQGQGNIQYF.

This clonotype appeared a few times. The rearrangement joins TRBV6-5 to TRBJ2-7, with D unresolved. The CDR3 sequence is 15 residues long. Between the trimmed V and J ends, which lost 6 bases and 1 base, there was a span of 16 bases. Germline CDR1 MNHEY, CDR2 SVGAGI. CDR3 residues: CASRPDQELSYEQYF. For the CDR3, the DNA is TGTGCCAGCAGGCCGGATCAGGAGCTATCCTACGAGCAGTACTTC.

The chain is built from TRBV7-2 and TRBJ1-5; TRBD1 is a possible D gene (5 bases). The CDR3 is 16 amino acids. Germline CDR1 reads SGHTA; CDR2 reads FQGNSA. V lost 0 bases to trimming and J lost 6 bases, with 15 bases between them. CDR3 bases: TGTGCCAGCAGCTTAGCGCCGACAGATTATGGTCAGCCCCAGCATTTT. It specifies CASSLAPTDYGQPQHF.

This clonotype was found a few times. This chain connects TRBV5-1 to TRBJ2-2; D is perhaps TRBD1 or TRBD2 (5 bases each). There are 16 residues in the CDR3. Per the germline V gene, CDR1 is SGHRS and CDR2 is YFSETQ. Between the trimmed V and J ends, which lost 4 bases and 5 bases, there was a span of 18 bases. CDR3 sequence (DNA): TGCGCCAGCAGCCAACGTCCCGGGACGGGTACCGGGGAGCTGTTTTTT. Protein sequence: CASSQRPGTGTGELFF.

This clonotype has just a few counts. The CDR3 region has the DNA TGTGCCAGCTGCCCAACCGGGACAGGGATCCCTGAGCAGTTCTTC. This encodes CASCPTGTGIPEQFF. The J gene is TRBJ2-1, the V gene TRBV2, with TRBD1 matching 9 bases. There are 15 residues in the CDR3. In germline, CDR1 is SNHLY, CDR2 FYNNEI. Germline trimming cut 8 bases from V and 9 bases from J; bases unmatched to any gene: 14. The whole variable domain, remainder taken from reference TRBV2 and TRBJ2-1, is EPEVTQTPSHQVTQMGQEVILRCVPISNHLYFYWYRQILGQKVEFLVSFYNNEISEKSEIFDDQFSVERPDGSNFTLKIRSTKLEDSAMYFCASCPTGTGIPEQFFGPGTRLTVL.